This T cell receptor (beta chain) was retrieved from a study of spatial heterogeneity in lung cancer. The study's findings and limits: Ubiquitous expanded tumor TCRs surfaced in blood more at resection than they did at follow-up.

The germline V gene encodes CDR1 LGHDT and CDR2 YNNKEL (reference sequence). This CDR3 region has 17 residues. J lost 2 bases, V lost 7 bases, and 13 bases had no gene match. This clonotype appeared a few times. Antigen: not known. The library protocol tagged each TCR cDNA with a unique molecular identifier. TCRdb recomputed calls from the 5' RACE reads with MiXCR, one row per CDR3 protein. Seen here are 30,000 to 45,000 distinct CDR3 sequences, more than 7% observed once, and the top ten hold around 29%. As for time point: sample taken at primary tumor resection. The donor group consisted of roughly 76 patients who had untreated, early-stage non-small cell lung cancer. Whole RNA obtained from tumor, nontumor lung or frozen PBMC underwent sequencing without sorting.

The source material was PBMCs, sampled at surgery. This sequence was found in a female donor with early-stage non-small cell lung cancer. The chain has TRBV3-1 and TRBJ2-2; TRBD1 agrees at 7 bases. CDR3 region: CASTHRVGQINTGELFF. The DNA of the CDR3 is TGTGCCAGCACCCACCGCGTGGGACAGATAAACACCGGGGAGCTGTTTTTT.